This T cell receptor (beta chain) was captured in a study of brain T cells in children with intractable seizures. Study results and limitations: Patients' HCMV serostatus was unknown; virus specificity rests on CDR3 similarity alone.

The CDR3 extends over 15 amino acids. Germline CDR1 SGHAT, CDR2 FQNNGV. The V end lost 7 bases, the J end lost 7 bases, and 17 bases lay between the germline ends. Sequencing was performed with immunoSEQ multiplex PCR; in TCRdb, only in-frame clones are kept and a portion is missing. Of 340,000 or so clones in the sample, more than 85% were seen once. Of note for this clone: Its antigen remains unknown.

Time point: blood from clinic visit 5 months post-surgery; TSC patient then seizure free. Only cases whose brain tissue showed the highest T cell transcript signatures were sequenced. This TCR came from a boy in the first two years of life with tuberous sclerosis and intractable seizures. This sample comprised peripheral blood, obtained more than 4 months after surgery. V and J are TRBV11-2 and TRBJ1-6; no clear D gene. CDR3 nucleotides: TGTGCCAGCAAAGGCCAGGACGAGCCCAATTCACCCCTCCACTTT. Its protein is CASKGQDEPNSPLHF.